This T cell receptor (beta chain) was identified in a study of T cells after yellow fever vaccination. On the study more broadly: Preparation of the low-cell-number fractions used SMART-Seq v4 Ultra Low Input. The study, taken as a whole, reports: Re-detected after boosting: most primary clones, around 96% of CD4 and roughly 88% of CD8. FACS-sorted repertoires might harbor abundant contaminating clonotypes from the bulk population.

Production of TCR cDNA was by 5'RACE template switching, which also added a universal primer site and UMIs. TCRdb itself ran the 5' RACE reads through MiXCR, one entry per CDR3 protein. This sample yields around 350,000 distinct CDR3 sequences, of which 6.2% are seen a single time; approximately 16% belongs to the top ten. The CDR3 has 14 amino acids. The germline V gene encodes CDR1 SGHRS and CDR2 YFSETQ. Trimming took 4 bases from V and 2 from J, leaving 13 bases between them. This clonotype was seen at least ten times. The antigen is not known. The chain employs TRBV5-1 and TRBJ2-7, with a possible D match to TRBD1 (7 bases). The clonotype was recovered from a man in his thirties or forties who received the YFV17D yellow fever vaccine. Sequences were derived from PBMCs, sampled 5 days after the yellow fever booster vaccination. The CDR3 nucleotides are TGCGCCAGCAGCGGAGGGCAGGGGGCCTACGAGCAGTACTTC. This encodes CASSGGQGAYEQYF.